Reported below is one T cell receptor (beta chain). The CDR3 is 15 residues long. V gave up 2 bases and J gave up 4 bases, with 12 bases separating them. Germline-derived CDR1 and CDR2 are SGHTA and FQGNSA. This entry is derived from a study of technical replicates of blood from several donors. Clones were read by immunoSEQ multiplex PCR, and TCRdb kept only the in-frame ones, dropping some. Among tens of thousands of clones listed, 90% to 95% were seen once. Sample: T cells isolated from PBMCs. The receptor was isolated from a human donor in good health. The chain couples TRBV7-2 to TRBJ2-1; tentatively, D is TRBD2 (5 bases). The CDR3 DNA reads TGTGCCAGCAGCTTAACGAGACTACAATACAATGAGCAGTTCTTC. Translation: CASSLTRLQYNEQFF.